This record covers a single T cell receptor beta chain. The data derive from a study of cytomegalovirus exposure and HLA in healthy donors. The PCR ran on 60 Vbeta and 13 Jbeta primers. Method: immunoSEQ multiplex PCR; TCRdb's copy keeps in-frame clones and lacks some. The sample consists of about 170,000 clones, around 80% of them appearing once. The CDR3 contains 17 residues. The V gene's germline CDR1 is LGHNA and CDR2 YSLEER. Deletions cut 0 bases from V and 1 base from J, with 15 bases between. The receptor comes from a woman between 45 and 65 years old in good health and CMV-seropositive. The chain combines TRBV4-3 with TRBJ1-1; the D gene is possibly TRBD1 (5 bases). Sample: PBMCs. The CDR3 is CASSQDQEGVGNTEAFF. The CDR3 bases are TGCGCCAGCAGCCAAGATCAAGAAGGGGTGGGGAACACTGAAGCTTTCTTT.